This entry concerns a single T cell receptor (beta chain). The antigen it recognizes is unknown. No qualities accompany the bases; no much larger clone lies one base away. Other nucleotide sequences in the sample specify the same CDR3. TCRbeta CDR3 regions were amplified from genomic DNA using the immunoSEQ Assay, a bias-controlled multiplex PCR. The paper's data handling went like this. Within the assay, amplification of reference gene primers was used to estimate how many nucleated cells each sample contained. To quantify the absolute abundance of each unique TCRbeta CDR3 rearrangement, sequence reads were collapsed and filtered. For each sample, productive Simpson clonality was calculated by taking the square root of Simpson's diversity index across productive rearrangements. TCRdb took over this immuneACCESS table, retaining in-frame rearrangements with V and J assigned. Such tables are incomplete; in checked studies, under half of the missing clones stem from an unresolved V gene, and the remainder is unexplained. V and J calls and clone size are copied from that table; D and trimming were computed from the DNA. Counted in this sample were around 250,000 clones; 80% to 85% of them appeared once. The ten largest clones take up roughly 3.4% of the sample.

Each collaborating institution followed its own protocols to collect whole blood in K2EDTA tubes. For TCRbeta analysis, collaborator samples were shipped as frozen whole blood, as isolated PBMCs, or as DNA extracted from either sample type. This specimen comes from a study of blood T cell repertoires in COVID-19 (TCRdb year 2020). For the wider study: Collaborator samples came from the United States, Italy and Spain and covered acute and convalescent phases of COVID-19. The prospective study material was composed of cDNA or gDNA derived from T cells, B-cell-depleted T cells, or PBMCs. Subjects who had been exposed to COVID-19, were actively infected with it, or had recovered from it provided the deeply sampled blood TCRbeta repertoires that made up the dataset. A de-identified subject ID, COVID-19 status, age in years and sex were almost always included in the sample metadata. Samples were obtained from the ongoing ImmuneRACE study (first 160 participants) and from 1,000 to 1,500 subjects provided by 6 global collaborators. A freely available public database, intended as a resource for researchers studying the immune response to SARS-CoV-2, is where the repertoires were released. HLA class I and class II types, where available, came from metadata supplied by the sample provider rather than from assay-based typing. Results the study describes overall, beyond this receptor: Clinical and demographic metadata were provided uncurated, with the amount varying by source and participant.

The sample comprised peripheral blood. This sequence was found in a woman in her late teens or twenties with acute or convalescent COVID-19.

This receptor carries the CDR3 CASSIGGTGNTEAFF. The bases are TGTGCCAGTAGTATTGGGGGGACAGGGAACACTGAAGCTTTCTTT. The chain couples TRBV19 to TRBJ1-1, with 8 junctional bases fitting TRBD1. Including cysteine and phenylalanine, the CDR3 has 15 amino acids. Only CDR3 DNA remains: 45 bases, in frame from the first base. Trimming removed 3 bases from V and 1 base from J; the gene matches leave 4 bases unexplained. The germline V gene (reference sequence) specifies LNHDA as CDR1 and SQIVND as CDR2. Beyond the CDR3, the reference TRBV19 and TRBJ1-1 genes provide the residues; the full variable domain reads: DGGITQSPKYLFRKEGQNVTLSCEQNLNHDAMYWYRQDPGQGLRLIYYSQIVNDFQKGDIAEGYSVSREKKESFPLTVTSAQKNPTAFYLCASSIGGTGNTEAFFGQGTRLTVV.